This record concerns one TCR beta chain sequence. What it recognizes is unknown. The sample is drawn from a study of cytomegalovirus exposure and HLA in healthy donors. Study findings and constraints: Among CMV-associated TCR beta chains, most appeared HLA-restricted in a later analysis.

Amplification used 60 Vbeta primers and 13 Jbeta primers. Assay: immunoSEQ multiplex PCR; the TCRdb copy retains only in-frame clones and omits some. This repertoire shows some 130,000 clones, about 80% found once; its top ten account for about 2.5%. The CDR3 is 16 residues long. CDR1 MNHNY and CDR2 SVGAGI come from the germline V gene (reference sequence). Unmatched junction bases numbered 10, after V lost 5 bases and J lost 6 bases. This TCR was sampled from a man aged 30-40 years in good health and CMV-seronegative. Sequencing was performed on PBMCs. The V gene is TRBV6-6, the J gene TRBJ2-7, with TRBD2 matching over 13 bases. The CDR3: CASSPRTSGSSSEQYF. CDR3 nucleotide sequence: TGTGCCAGCAGTCCCCGGACTAGCGGGAGTTCAAGCGAGCAGTACTTC.